This TCR beta chain was captured by sequencing in a study of PD-1 blockade in classical Hodgkin lymphoma. Clones were sequenced by immunoSEQ multiplex PCR, and TCRdb holds only the in-frame ones, with some missing. The data contain approximately 25,000 clones, roughly three quarters of them singletons. This clone was seen a handful of times. The CDR3 consists of 11 residues. The V segment lost 7 bases and the J segment 8 bases; nucleotides outside the gene matches: 3. The germline gives CDR1 SQVTM, CDR2 ANQGSEA. With no exception, relapse followed autologous stem cell transplantation in all patients, and brentuximab vedotin exposure varied.

V gene TRBV29-1 combines with J gene TRBJ1-2, with TRBD1 identical over 11 bases. The TCR originated in a human donor with classical Hodgkin lymphoma. The sample here was peripheral blood mononuclear cells (PBMCs), taken at baseline. DNA for the CDR3: TGCAGCGGGCGGACAGGGGGCGGCTACACCTTC. Its protein product is CSGRTGGGYTF.